The entry below describes one T cell receptor beta chain. Antigen: not known. Certain patients, namely those with other autoimmune diseases, uncontrolled infections, pregnancy or lactation, were excluded. As diagnostic evidence, clinical symptoms, serum thyroxine, TRAb, thyroid ultrasound and orbital computed tomography were relied upon. PBMCs originated in approximately 9.1 ml of fresh peripheral blood. The data are from a study of Graves' ophthalmopathy and Graves' hyperthyroidism. Findings and limits, study-wide: Appearing in blood as well were most expanded thyroid clonotypes above 0.001 frequency.

Amplifying from RNA transcripts, the study obtained TCR beta CDR3 regions. An initial RT-PCR round employing HTBI primers preceded a second-round multiplex PCR. TCRdb redid the calling of the multiplex PCR reads with MiXCR, one entry per CDR3 protein. This sample carries roughly 700,000 distinct CDR3 sequences, roughly two fifths of them seen once, and the ten largest clones take 40% to 45%. The CDR3 totals 15 residues. V gave up 3 bases and J gave up 3 bases; unmatched junction bases: 2. CDR1 is SEHNR and CDR2 is FQNEAQ in the germline V gene (reference sequence). The rearrangement links TRBV7-9 to TRBJ2-2; TRBD2 agrees at 9 bases. The sequence came from an adult man with Graves' ophthalmopathy. The sample taken for sequencing was peripheral blood. CDR3 protein: CASSLVAGDTGELFF. The CDR3 nucleotides are TGTGCCAGCAGCTTGGTAGCGGGGGACACCGGGGAGCTGTTTTTT.